The TCR beta chain described here comes from a study of radiation and T cells in renal cell carcinoma. As to time point: blood 4 weeks post-SBRT, at nephrectomy. Treatment specified: 15 Gy SBRT to primary tumor, nephrectomy 4 weeks later. The CDR3 extends over 16 amino acids. The V end was cut by 6 bases, the J end by 7 bases, with 21 bases between. CDR1 is MNHNY, CDR2 SVGAGI, per germline (reference sequence). Method: immunoSEQ multiplex PCR; TCRdb's copy keeps in-frame clones and lacks some. The data contain 120,000 to 150,000 clones, roughly 90% of them singletons. The V gene is TRBV6-6, the J gene TRBJ1-4; perhaps TRBD1 as D (5 bases). This receptor was taken from a woman in her fifties or sixties with renal cell carcinoma. The sequenced sample was blood, obtained from a patient whose treatment included radiotherapy and nephrectomy. CDR3 DNA: TGTGCCAGCAGCTCGCCGACAGAGGCCTACAGTGAAAAACTGTTTTTT. Its protein is CASSSPTEAYSEKLFF.